Each of the 8 T cell receptor beta chains below was sequenced from the same sample in a study of Tregs in tolerant kidney transplant recipients. Here immunoSEQ multiplex PCR was the method, and the copy in TCRdb shows in-frame clones only, minus some. The sample lists a few thousand clones; 90% were seen once. No antigen has been identified for these receptors. The material was Tregs from blood cultured with allogeneic cells, obtained before the transplant. The receptor source for this set is a human patient who received a combined kidney and bone marrow transplant.

This CDR3 reads CAWSVVGGYTF. The CDR3 DNA reads as TGTGCCTGGAGCGTAGTGGGCGGCTACACCTTC. This chain links TRBV30 with TRBJ1-2, with D unclear. In germline, CDR1 is GTSNPN, CDR2 SVGIG (reference sequence). Trimming shortened V by 3 bases and J by 8 bases, and 10 bases separated the two germline ends. CDR3 length: 11 amino acids.

The chain recombines TRBV5-6 with TRBJ1-3; D is uncertain. CDR1 is SGHDT and CDR2 is YYEEEE in the germline V gene. The CDR3 sequence is 14 residues long. V lost 3 bases and J 4 bases, leaving 11 bases between the germline ends. The CDR3 reads CASSWITGGNTIYF. The CDR3 DNA is TGTGCCAGCAGCTGGATTACGGGGGGAAACACCATATATTTT. Variable domain in full (rest from reference TRBV5-6 and TRBJ1-3): DAGVTQSPTHLIKTRGQQVTLRCSPKSGHDTVSWYQQALGQGPQFIFQYYEEEERQRGNFPDRFSGHQFPNYSSELNVNALLLGDSALYLCASSWITGGNTIYFGEGSWLTVV.

This clone was observed a few times. J is TRBJ2-7 and V is TRBV25-1; D is unclear. Germline CDR1 reads MGHDK; CDR2 reads SYGVNS. The CDR3 is 12 residues long. V was trimmed by 8 bases and J by 6 bases, leaving 14 bases between them. CDR3 amino acids: CASSPARGEQYF. DNA for the CDR3: TGTGCCAGCTCCCCGGCGCGAGGCGAGCAGTACTTC.

This chain connects TRBV30 to TRBJ2-7; 8 positions match TRBD2. CDR3 size: 12 residues. CDR1 and CDR2 (germline): GTSNPN, SVGIG (reference sequence). CDR3: CASHIRGGEQYF. CDR3 bases: TGTGCTTCCCACATCCGGGGGGGTGAGCAGTACTTC.

The V call is TRBV7-8, the J call TRBJ2-1, with D perhaps TRBD2 (6 bases). V lost 3 bases and J 12 bases, leaving 15 bases between the germline ends. This CDR3 comprises 13 residues. The V gene's germline CDR1 is SGHVS and CDR2 FQNEAQ. This chain's CDR3 is CASSLTSVGWQFF. Here the CDR3 DNA reads TGTGCCAGCAGCTTGACTAGTGTGGGTTGGCAGTTCTTC.

The chain carries TRBV28 and TRBJ2-7; D call uncertain. The CDR3 is 15 amino acids. With 4 bases removed from V and 0 bases from J, the gap between germline ends came to 13 bases. The germline CDR1 and CDR2 sequences are MDHEN and SYDVKM. CDR3: CASSSLPASSYEQYF. The CDR3, as DNA: TGTGCCAGCAGTTCTCTTCCGGCGAGCTCCTACGAGCAGTACTTC. Full variable domain (outside the CDR3, taken from reference TRBV28 and TRBJ2-7): DVKVTQSSRYLVKRTGEKVFLECVQDMDHENMFWYRQDPGLGLRLIYFSYDVKMKEKGDIPEGYSVSREKKERFSLILESASTNQTSMYLCASSSLPASSYEQYFGPGTRLTVT.

This chain joins TRBV7-9 and TRBJ2-7, with D uncertain. Trimming cost V 0 bases and J 9 bases, with 6 bases left between them. The CDR3 length is 11 residues. Germline V gene sequence: CDR1 SEHNR, CDR2 FQNEAQ (reference sequence). CDR3 sequence reads: CASSLAGTQYF. CDR3 in DNA: TGTGCCAGCAGCTTAGCCGGCACGCAGTACTTC.

The V gene is TRBV12-5, the J gene TRBJ2-7, with a weak D call TRBD2 (5 bases). V was shortened by 3 bases and J by 5 bases, with 11 bases between the two germline ends. CDR3 size: 13 residues. CDR1 and CDR2 (germline): LGHNT, FRNRAP. CDR3 nucleotides: TGTGCTAGTGGTTTACTGGGGAGACACGAGCAGTACTTC. This translates into CASGLLGRHEQYF.